Each of the 7 T cell receptor beta chains below was sequenced from the same sample in a study of human T cells and chemical hapten exposure. TCRdb redid the calling of the RACE reads with MiXCR, one entry per CDR3 protein. This sample has around 300,000 distinct CDR3 sequences, with 5.5% found just once. Time point indicated: pre-sensitization, week 0. Treatment: therapeutic diphenylcyclopropenone sensitization with weekly scalp DPC. This specimen was whole blood, taken in connection with sensitization to the hapten diphenylcyclopropenone (DPC). The receptors here all came from a young woman with alopecia areata. Some clones in this sample may be carry-over from other donors' samples.

V is TRBV20-1 and J is TRBJ2-7; 7 nucleotides agree with TRBD2. V lost 3 bases, J lost 3 bases, and 8 bases stayed unmatched. Germline-derived CDR1 and CDR2 are DFQATT and SNEGSKA (reference sequence). There are 14 residues in the CDR3. The CDR3 reads CSASRLAVDYEQYF. The CDR3, as DNA: TGCAGTGCTAGCAGGCTAGCGGTGGACTACGAGCAGTACTTC.

V and J are TRBV9 and TRBJ2-1, with unresolved D. The CDR3 contains 11 residues. CDR1 and CDR2 from the germline V gene are SGDLS and YYNGEE. The ends were cut back, 3 bases at V and 7 bases at J, with 5 bases in the middle. This CDR3 reads CASSGRNEQFF. The CDR3 nucleotides read TGTGCCAGCAGCGGACGTAATGAGCAGTTCTTC.

The CDR3 loop reads CATSRAEGGATEAFF. Here the CDR3 DNA reads TGTGCCACCAGCAGAGCTGAGGGAGGCGCGACTGAAGCTTTCTTT. This rearrangement joins TRBV15 to TRBJ1-1, with D unclear. Germline lookup yields CDR1 LNHNV and CDR2 YYDKDF (reference sequence). Trimming removed 1 base from V and 5 bases from J, with 14 bases in between. The CDR3 extends over 15 amino acids.

This clonotype was seen at least ten times. The rearrangement joins TRBV7-3 to TRBJ1-1, with 7 bases that match TRBD1. The CDR3 length is 16 residues. Germline values: CDR1 SGHTA, CDR2 FQGTGA. V lost 2 bases, J lost 6 bases, and 12 bases stayed unmatched. The CDR3 DNA reads TGTGCCAGCAGCTTACGGGTTATCGACAGGGCCGCTGAAGCTTTCTTT. This encodes CASSLRVIDRAAEAFF.

This clonotype was picked up many times. The chain combines TRBV7-3 with TRBJ1-1; no reliable D call. Germline CDR1 reads SGHTA; CDR2 reads FQGTGA. Between the trimmed V and J ends, which lost 4 bases and 5 bases, there was a span of 23 bases. This CDR3 comprises 17 residues. CDR3 bases: TGTGCCAGCAGCTCCACCCCGAGCTTAAGACTGGGGACTGAAGCTTTCTTT. Translated, it gives CASSSTPSLRLGTEAFF.

This clonotype was counted a few times. The chain combines TRBV12-3 or TRBV12-4 with TRBJ1-5, with TRBD1 as a possible D gene (6 bases). Trimming left V 7 bases short and J 3 bases short, with 7 bases between. The CDR3 extends over 12 amino acids. CDR3 amino acids: CASKGVNQPQHF. The CDR3 bases are TGTGCCAGCAAGGGGGTCAATCAGCCCCAGCATTTT.

This clonotype came up many times. CDR3: CASSRDGTITEAFF. Here the CDR3 DNA reads TGTGCCAGCAGCCGGGATGGGACGATAACTGAAGCTTTCTTT. The chain recombines TRBV6-5 with TRBJ1-1; D may be TRBD1 (5 bases). The ends were cut back, 6 bases at V and 5 bases at J, with 16 bases in the middle. CDR3 size: 14 residues. Germline-derived CDR1 and CDR2 are MNHEY and SVGAGI.